The present T cell receptor (beta chain) was sequenced within a study of technical replicates of blood from several donors (dated by TCRdb to 2016 to 2017). The germline V gene sets CDR1 to SGDLS and CDR2 to YYNGEE. The CDR3 goes from the cysteine to the phenylalanine over 16 residues. Just CDR3 DNA is preserved here, 48 bases in frame from base 1. V is shortened by 4 bases, J by 2 bases, and the region joining them spans 16 bases. This clone was counted once. The target of this receptor is not known. Within one base of it there is no much larger clone, and no base qualities were kept. The library came from the immunoSEQ multiplex PCR assay. TCRdb retrieved this table from immuneACCESS and kept in-frame rearrangements only. Not all clones are present; in checked studies, unresolved V genes account for under half, and no reason is known for the remainder. Recorded for this sample are about 97,000 clones; 95% to 97% of them occurred a single time. Clones ranked in the top ten supply approximately 0.38% of the sample.

The chain is assembled from TRBV9 and TRBJ1-3; no D gene can be assigned with confidence. This clonotype was sampled from a human donor in good health. Material: T cells isolated from PBMCs. The CDR3 reads as follows: CASSKGAGVTGNTIYF. The DNA sequence is as follows: TGTGCCAGCAGCAAAGGAGCGGGTGTCACTGGAAACACCATATATTTT.